This T cell receptor beta chain was sequenced during a study of CD8 T cells in ankylosing spondylitis. Study findings and constraints: Matched ankylosing spondylitis synovial fluid reportedly showed significant enrichment of disease-linked clones.

Trimming took 4 bases from V and 5 from J, leaving 4 bases between them. This CDR3 is built from 11 residues. Quantitative 5'-RACE was performed with molecular barcodes, and it yielded the TCR beta libraries. TCRdb ran MiXCR on the 5' RACE reads and lists one entry per CDR3 protein. The sample carries 200,000 to 300,000 distinct CDR3 sequences, roughly 25% recorded once. This clonotype was seen at least ten times. Its target is unknown. The V and J genes are TRBV12-3 or TRBV12-4 and TRBJ2-3; D gene uncertain. The sequence derives from a male donor with ankylosing spondylitis or in good health (not recorded which). The sequenced sample was blood, either unsorted or a sorted T cell fraction (not recorded which). The CDR3 is CASSSLDTQYF. The CDR3 coding sequence is TGTGCCAGCAGTTCTCTAGATACGCAGTATTTT.